This passage covers 14 T cell receptor beta chains from one sample sequenced in a study of T cell responses to AZD1222 COVID-19 vaccine. Using immunoSEQ multiplex PCR, the repertoire was profiled, and TCRdb retains in-frame clones only, with some absent. The sample includes 130,000 or so clones, about 89% of them seen just once. The material sequenced was peripheral blood, taken on day 0 of AZD1222 vaccination. These TCRs come from an adult in good health.

The V call is TRBV7-2, the J call TRBJ2-7; 9 bases line up with TRBD2. The CDR3 totals 16 residues. The V gene's germline CDR1 is SGHTA and CDR2 FQGNSA. V was pared by 1 base and J by 6 bases, with 10 bases of the junction left unmatched. The CDR3 nucleotides are TGTGCCAGCAGCTTAGGCCCCAGCGGGAGGTTCCTCGAGCAGTACTTC. Its protein product is CASSLGPSGRFLEQYF.

V and J are TRBV19 and TRBJ1-4; D is unclear. The CDR3 covers 9 residues. Germline V gene lookup returns CDR1 LNHDA and CDR2 SQIVND (reference sequence). The V end lost 7 bases, the J end lost 8 bases, and 2 bases lay between the germline ends. This CDR3 is CASTEKLFF. The CDR3 region has the DNA TGTGCCAGTACGGAAAAACTGTTTTTT. The full variable domain, rest sourced from reference TRBV19 and TRBJ1-4, is DGGITQSPKYLFRKEGQNVTLSCEQNLNHDAMYWYRQDPGQGLRLIYYSQIVNDFQKGDIAEGYSVSREKKESFPLTVTSAQKNPTAFYLCASTEKLFFGSGTQLSVL.

This chain joins TRBV6-5 and TRBJ1-2; no clear D. Germline values: CDR1 MNHEY, CDR2 SVGAGI. V gave up 0 bases and J gave up 3 bases, with 5 bases separating them. The CDR3 totals 13 residues. CDR3 in DNA: TGTGCCAGCAGTTACTCCGGGGACTATGGCTACACCTTC. It codes for CASSYSGDYGYTF.

The chain couples TRBV30 to TRBJ2-6; tentatively, D is TRBD1 (6 bases). The V gene's germline CDR1 is GTSNPN and CDR2 SVGIG (reference sequence). The CDR3 sequence is 16 residues long. Trimming removed 8 bases at V and 7 bases at J, with 24 bases between. The CDR3 bases are TGTGCCCACCTCCCGGGACACAAGGAAGGAGCCAACGTCCTGACTTTC. It specifies CAHLPGHKEGANVLTF.

The V and J genes are TRBV5-8 and TRBJ1-1; possibly TRBD1 for D (6 bases). The V and J ends lost 5 bases and 10 bases respectively, with 15 bases between them. Germline lookup yields CDR1 SGHTS and CDR2 YDEGEE. The CDR3 totals 12 residues. In DNA, the CDR3 is TGTGCCAGCAGTAAAGACAGGCTGGGAGCTTTCTTT. Translating gives CASSKDRLGAFF.

The chain employs TRBV7-9 and TRBJ1-5; 7 nucleotides match TRBD1. CDR3 size: 13 residues. Germline V CDR1 and CDR2: SEHNR, FQNEAQ (reference sequence). V lost 5 bases and J lost 3; bases outside the gene matches: 1. The CDR3 region is CASSGQDNQPQHF. The CDR3 DNA follows: TGTGCCAGCAGCGGACAGGACAATCAGCCCCAGCATTTT.

The rearrangement uses TRBV4-2 and TRBJ1-1; D is unresolved. The CDR3 sequence is 16 residues long. Deletions cut 0 bases from V and 0 bases from J, with 11 bases between. Per the germline V gene, CDR1 is LGHNA and CDR2 is YNFKEQ. CDR3: CASSQDLGLMNTEAFF. DNA for the CDR3: TGTGCCAGCAGCCAAGATCTTGGGTTGATGAACACTGAAGCTTTCTTT.

This chain joins TRBV19 and TRBJ2-6; 8 bases are a match to TRBD1. CDR3 size: 15 residues. Germline V lookup: CDR1 LNHDA, CDR2 SQIVND (reference sequence). Trimming took 7 bases from V and 2 from J; bases not matched to a gene: 4. Here the CDR3 reads CASNPGGAGANVLTF. DNA of the CDR3: TGTGCCAGTAACCCAGGGGGCGCTGGGGCCAACGTCCTGACTTTC.

V and J are TRBV20-1 and TRBJ1-2, with 7 bases lining up with TRBD1. CDR3 size: 13 residues. Germline loops: CDR1 DFQATT, CDR2 SNEGSKA (reference sequence). Trimming cost V 3 bases and J 3 bases; bases outside gene matches: 4. The CDR3 coding sequence is TGCAGTGCTAGTCAGGGGGACGACTATGGCTACACCTTC. Translation: CSASQGDDYGYTF.

This chain connects TRBV23-1 to TRBJ1-1; the match to TRBD1 covers 7 bases. TRBV23-1 is classed as an ORF, of uncertain function. This CDR3 region has 13 residues. J was trimmed by 10 bases and V by 4 bases; bases with no gene match: 9. Written as DNA, the CDR3 is TGCGCCAGCAGTCGTGGCAGGGGGTACCTAGCTTTCTTT. Translating gives CASSRGRGYLAFF.

The chain uses TRBV3-1 (or the pseudogene TRBV3-2) and TRBJ2-1; D gene ambiguous. V was trimmed by 1 base and J by 1 base, leaving 5 bases between them. In germline, CDR1 is LGHDT, CDR2 YNNKEL (reference sequence). The CDR3 covers 14 residues. In DNA, the CDR3 is TGTGCCAGCAGCCAAGTAGGATCCTACAATGAGCAGTTCTTC. Translated: CASSQVGSYNEQFF.

In regard to this clone: Sequence at one end of the junction differs from germline and may be a read error. The rearrangement links TRBV28 to TRBJ2-3; D gene unclear. Germline V gives CDR1 MDHEN, CDR2 SYDVKM. This CDR3 has 12 amino acids. The CDR3 protein is CASSSLRAVGKF. The CDR3 coding sequence is TGTGCCAGCAGTTCTTTAAGGGCAGTAGGGAAATTT.

This sequence joins TRBV6-5 and TRBJ2-1; D tentatively fits TRBD1 or TRBD2 (5 bases each). Germline CDR1 reads MNHEY; CDR2 reads SVGAGI. CDR3 length equals 15 residues. V was pared by 8 bases and J by 6 bases, with 20 bases between. The CDR3 sequence: CASRGWGSPGNEQFF. CDR3 coding DNA: TGTGCCAGCCGGGGTTGGGGGTCTCCAGGCAATGAGCAGTTCTTC.

V usage is TRBV5-1 and J usage is TRBJ2-1; D call uncertain. With 0 bases removed from V and 7 bases from J, the gap between germline ends came to 11 bases. The length of the CDR3 is 14 residues. CDR1 and CDR2 from the germline V gene are SGHRS and YFSETQ. CDR3 coding DNA: TGCGCCAGCAGCTTGGCCCCTGGGAAGAATGAGCAGTTCTTC. This sequence encodes CASSLAPGKNEQFF.